This passage covers 16 T cell receptor beta chains from one sample sequenced in a study of blood T cell repertoires in COVID-19. Measured with immunoSEQ multiplex PCR; TCRdb has only the in-frame clones, and not every one. Among 200,000 to 250,000 clones listed, 70% to 90% were seen once. Sequenced material: peripheral blood. These receptor sequences come from a woman aged 70-85 years with active or convalescent COVID-19.

V gene TRBV7-9 combines with J gene TRBJ2-4; TRBD1 matches at 8 bases. The J segment lost 6 bases and the V segment lost 5 bases, leaving 6 bases of the junction unmatched. This CDR3 comprises 14 residues. Germline assignment: CDR1 SEHNR and CDR2 FQNEAQ (reference sequence). The CDR3 region has the DNA TGTGCCAGCAGCCAGCAGGGGGCAGGAAACATTCAGTACTTC. This encodes CASSQQGAGNIQYF.

The genes are TRBV5-1 and TRBJ1-5, with TRBD1 as a possible D gene (5 bases). V dropped 4 bases and J dropped 4 bases, with 15 bases sitting between them. There are 15 residues in the CDR3. Germline V gives CDR1 SGHRS, CDR2 YFSETQ. CDR3 coding DNA: TGCGCCAGCAGCCTGGGGGTTTCAGGGAATCAGCCCCAGCATTTT. The encoded protein is CASSLGVSGNQPQHF.

The chain is built from TRBV6-6 and TRBJ2-7; 7 nucleotides match TRBD2. The CDR3 loop spans 15 amino acids. Germline loops: CDR1 MNHNY, CDR2 SVGAGI (reference sequence). V gave up 5 bases and J gave up 2 bases; unmatched junction bases: 9. Here the CDR3 DNA reads TGTGCCAGCAGTGGGGGACTAACAGCCCCCTACGAGCAGTACTTC. Residues: CASSGGLTAPYEQYF.

The rearrangement links TRBV30 to TRBJ2-5, with 7 nucleotides matching TRBD2. This CDR3 region has 14 residues. J gave up 2 bases and V 4 bases, and 7 bases lay outside the gene matches. CDR1 and CDR2 from the germline V gene are GTSNPN and SVGIG (reference sequence). The CDR3 sequence: CAWTPGRGQETQYF. DNA of the CDR3: TGTGCCTGGACTCCAGGGCGGGGGCAAGAGACCCAGTACTTC.

A word on this clone: The identical CDR3 is also encoded by other nucleotide sequences in the sample. The chain links TRBV16 to TRBJ2-7; D remains ambiguous. Trimming took 0 bases from V and 4 from J, leaving 4 bases between them. Germline V gene data show CDR1 as KGHSY and CDR2 as FQNENV. The CDR3 has 12 amino acids. The DNA of the CDR3 is TGTGCCAGCAGCCAATCTAATTACGAGCAGTACTTC. It is translated as CASSQSNYEQYF.

As concerns this clone: This same CDR3 is encoded by further DNA sequences in the sample. The chain joins TRBV10-3 to TRBJ2-5, with D possibly being TRBD2 (6 bases). Trimming pared 0 bases from V and 2 bases from J, leaving 7 bases between. Per the germline V gene, CDR1 is ENHRY and CDR2 is SYGVKD. The CDR3 contains 14 residues. Here the CDR3 DNA reads TGTGCCATCAGTGAGTCCGGGGGTCAAGAGACCCAGTACTTC. Translated, it gives CAISESGGQETQYF.

The chain employs TRBV19 and TRBJ2-2, with 10 positions matching TRBD1. V lost 5 bases and J lost 6; bases outside the gene matches: 6. Germline V lookup: CDR1 LNHDA, CDR2 SQIVND (reference sequence). CDR3 size: 15 residues. The CDR3 DNA sequence: TGTGCCAGTAGTCCGGGACAGGGGTTTTCCGGGGAGCTGTTTTTT. This sequence encodes CASSPGQGFSGELFF.

This clone has only a few counts. The chain uses TRBV7-3 and TRBJ2-2; 8 positions agree with TRBD1. This CDR3 region has 18 residues. The ends lost 2 bases at V and 5 bases at J; junction bases unmatched: 13. Germline values: CDR1 SGHTA, CDR2 FQGTGA. CDR3 amino acids: CASSLLTTGAGGTGELFF. The CDR3 DNA reads as TGTGCCAGCAGCTTACTGACGACAGGGGCAGGAGGTACCGGGGAGCTGTTTTTT.

The chain employs TRBV29-1 and TRBJ2-3; D may be TRBD1 (6 bases). The CDR3 totals 12 residues. Trimming cost V 8 bases and J 5 bases, with 14 bases left between them. Germline loops: CDR1 SQVTM, CDR2 ANQGSEA. CDR3 loop: CSFYTGIDTQYF. As DNA, the CDR3 is TGCAGCTTTTATACAGGGATAGATACGCAGTATTTT.

The chain recombines TRBV7-2 with TRBJ1-1, with D possibly being TRBD1 (6 bases). Germline V gene lookup returns CDR1 SGHTA and CDR2 FQGNSA. The V end was cut by 1 base, the J end by 7 bases, with 19 bases between. The CDR3 totals 16 residues. The CDR3 region is CASSLGSGRGKNEAFF. As DNA, the CDR3 is TGTGCCAGCAGCTTAGGGTCTGGCAGGGGTAAAAATGAAGCTTTCTTT.

The J gene is TRBJ2-3, the V gene TRBV2; 7 bases agree with TRBD2. The CDR3 covers 15 residues. Trimming took 4 bases from V and 3 from J; bases not matched to a gene: 7. Germline CDR1 and CDR2: SNHLY and FYNNEI. The CDR3 nucleotides read TGTGCCAGCAGTGCAGGGAGGGAAGTGACAGATACGCAGTATTTT. It translates to CASSAGREVTDTQYF.

This rearrangement joins TRBV5-4 to TRBJ1-1; the D is unclear. Trimming shortened V by 0 bases and J by 8 bases, and 11 bases separated the two germline ends. Per germline, CDR1 SGHNT and CDR2 YYREEE (reference sequence). The CDR3 is 13 residues long. CDR3 bases: TGTGCCAGCAGCTTGGCGGCCTTGGGCGAAGCTTTCTTT. Translation gives CASSLAALGEAFF.

The chain carries TRBV28 and TRBJ2-7; 8 bases align to TRBD1. This CDR3 contains 16 residues. Germline CDR1 is MDHEN and CDR2 is SYDVKM. Trimming removed 6 bases from V and 4 bases from J; junction bases left unmatched: 14. Here the CDR3 DNA reads TGTGCCAGCAGGAGGCCTACAGGGGGTGATCTTTACGAGCAGTACTTC. This encodes CASRRPTGGDLYEQYF.

The rearrangement joins TRBV5-1 to TRBJ2-1; 9 bases match TRBD2. Unmatched junction bases numbered 9, after V lost 5 bases and J lost 6 bases. Per the germline V gene, CDR1 is SGHRS and CDR2 is YFSETQ. This CDR3 has 15 residues. The CDR3 loop reads CASRLIAGVFNEQFF. DNA for the CDR3: TGCGCCAGCAGGCTTATAGCGGGAGTATTCAATGAGCAGTTCTTC.

A single count supports this clone. This chain links TRBV30 with TRBJ2-1, with 7 bases aligning to TRBD2. Germline CDR1 reads GTSNPN; CDR2 reads SVGIG (reference sequence). The junction had 10 bases not matched to a gene; V was cut back by 8 bases and J by 6 bases. The CDR3 runs 13 residues. The CDR3 spells CAGRRRGSNEQFF. As DNA, the CDR3 is TGTGCCGGCCGCCGGCGGGGGTCCAATGAGCAGTTCTTC.

The rearrangement uses TRBV5-6 and TRBJ1-6; maybe TRBD1 (5 bases). Per the germline V gene, CDR1 is SGHDT and CDR2 is YYEEEE. Trimming left V 5 bases short and J 10 bases short, with 13 bases between. This CDR3 spans 13 amino acids. CDR3 sequence: CASRARRGSPLHF. CDR3 bases: TGTGCCAGCAGGGCCCGGAGGGGATCACCCCTCCACTTT.